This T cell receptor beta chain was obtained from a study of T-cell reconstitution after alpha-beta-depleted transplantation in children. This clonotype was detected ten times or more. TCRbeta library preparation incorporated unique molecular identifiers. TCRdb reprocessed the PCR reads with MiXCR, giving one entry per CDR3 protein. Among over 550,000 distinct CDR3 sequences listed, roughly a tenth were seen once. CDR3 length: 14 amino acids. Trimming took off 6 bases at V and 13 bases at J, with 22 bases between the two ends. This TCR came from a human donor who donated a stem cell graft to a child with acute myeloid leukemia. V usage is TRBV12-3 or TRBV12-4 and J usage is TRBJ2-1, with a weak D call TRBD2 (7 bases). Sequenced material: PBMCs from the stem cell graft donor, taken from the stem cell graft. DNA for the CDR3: TGTGCCAGCAGCCAACCTAATGGGGGGGCCCCCCAGTTCTTC. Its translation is CASSQPNGGAPQFF.